Below are 9 T cell receptor beta chains sequenced from a single sample in a study of blood T cell repertoires in COVID-19. TCRdb's copy holds only in-frame clones and misses some; the assay was immunoSEQ multiplex PCR. The sample lists around 140,000 clones, around 81% occurring once. Sequencing was performed on peripheral blood. The receptor source for this set is a human donor in a cohort sampled during active COVID-19.

This clone was observed a single time. The gene calls are TRBV11-2 and TRBJ2-7; 7 nucleotides line up with TRBD1. Trimming at V came to 3 bases and at J to 1 base, leaving 3 bases not matched to a gene. Germline CDR1 is SGHAT and CDR2 is FQNNGV. The CDR3 is 14 residues long. The CDR3 region has the DNA TGTGCCAGCAGCTTGTCAGGGGGTTCCTACGAGCAGTACTTC. It specifies CASSLSGGSYEQYF.

About this clone: A junction boundary mismatches the germline segment, possibly from a read error. This chain joins TRBV3-1 (or the pseudogene TRBV3-2) and TRBJ2-1, with 7 bases fitting TRBD2. Germline-derived CDR1 and CDR2 are LGHDT and YNNKEL (reference sequence). The length of the CDR3 is 16 residues. This chain's CDR3 is CASSQLAVHPYNEQFF. The CDR3 DNA follows: TGTGCCAGCAGCCAACTAGCGGTCCACCCCTATAATGAGCAGTTCTTC.

This clone was recorded once. The rearrangement links TRBV27 to TRBJ1-4; D unresolved. V was clipped by 4 bases and J by 10 bases, with 10 bases between them. The CDR3 runs to 12 residues. Germline V gene sequence: CDR1 MNHEY, CDR2 SMNVEV (reference sequence). CDR3 in amino acids: CASSSSPGKLFF. The CDR3 region has the DNA TGTGCCAGCAGTTCTTCCCCCGGAAAACTGTTTTTT.

The chain combines TRBV6-6 with TRBJ2-7; 7 bases align to TRBD1. This CDR3 spans 14 amino acids. Germline assignment: CDR1 MNHNY and CDR2 SVGAGI (reference sequence). V trimming: 8 bases; J trimming: 4 bases; junction bases outside the gene matches: 11. CDR3 in DNA: TGTGCCAGCCAAGTGAACCAGGGGGTGTACGAGCAGTACTTC. Translation gives CASQVNQGVYEQYF.

The chain combines TRBV18 with TRBJ2-1, with 7 bases lining up with TRBD2. Germline CDR1 reads KGHSH; CDR2 reads LQKENI. The CDR3 length is 17 residues. Germline trimming cut 3 bases from V and 4 bases from J; bases unmatched to any gene: 12. This chain's CDR3 is CASSPMGAGLPYNEQFF. Written as DNA, the CDR3 is TGTGCCAGCTCACCCATGGGAGCGGGGCTTCCATACAATGAGCAGTTCTTC. The full variable domain, with the rest looked up from reference TRBV18 and TRBJ2-1, is NAGVMQNPRHLVRRRGQEARLRCSPMKGHSHVYWYRQLPEEGLKFMVYLQKENIIDESGMPKERFSAEFPKEGPSILRIQQVVRGDSAAYFCASSPMGAGLPYNEQFFGPGTRLTVL.

The chain joins TRBV6-5 to TRBJ1-4; 7 nucleotides line up with TRBD1. Trimming cost V 8 bases and J 8 bases; bases outside gene matches: 14. The CDR3 runs to 15 residues. From germline, CDR1 is MNHEY and CDR2 SVGAGI. CDR3 nucleotides: TGTGCCAGCCGGGGCGGGGCAGGGGGACGGGAAAAACTGTTTTTT. Translating it yields CASRGGAGGREKLFF.

The gene calls are TRBV7-3 and TRBJ2-5, with D unresolved. Trimming stripped 2 bases from V and 1 base from J, with 5 bases between. The CDR3 runs to 13 residues. Germline lookup yields CDR1 SGHTA and CDR2 FQGTGA. The CDR3 loop is CASSLVSQETQYF. For the CDR3, the DNA is TGTGCCAGCAGCTTAGTCAGCCAAGAGACCCAGTACTTC.

The chain links TRBV19 to TRBJ1-2; a possible D gene is TRBD1 (5 bases). Trimming took 1 base from V and 4 from J, leaving 10 bases between them. The CDR3 runs 14 residues. Germline assignment: CDR1 LNHDA and CDR2 SQIVND (reference sequence). The CDR3 DNA is TGTGCCAGTAGTATAGGGTCAGGGTCCTATGGCTACACCTTC. Translated: CASSIGSGSYGYTF.

The gene calls are TRBV7-3 and TRBJ2-5; TRBD1 is a possible D gene (5 bases). V shed 5 bases and J shed 2 bases, with 15 bases lying between them. From germline, CDR1 is SGHTA and CDR2 FQGTGA. The CDR3 length is 15 residues. The CDR3 spells CASSPSNRKQETQYF. DNA of the CDR3: TGTGCCAGCAGCCCATCGAACAGGAAACAAGAGACCCAGTACTTC.